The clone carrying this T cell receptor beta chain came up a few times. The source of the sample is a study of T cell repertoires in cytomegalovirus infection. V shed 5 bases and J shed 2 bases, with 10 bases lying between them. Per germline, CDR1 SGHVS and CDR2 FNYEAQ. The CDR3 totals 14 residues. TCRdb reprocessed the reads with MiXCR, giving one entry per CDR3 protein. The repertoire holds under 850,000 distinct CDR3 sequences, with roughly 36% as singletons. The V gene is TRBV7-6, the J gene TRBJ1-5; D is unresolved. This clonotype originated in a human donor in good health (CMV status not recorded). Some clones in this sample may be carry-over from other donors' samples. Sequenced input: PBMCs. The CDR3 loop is CASSAGDGNQPQHF. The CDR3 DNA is TGTGCCAGCAGCGCGGGCGACGGCAATCAGCCCCAGCATTTT. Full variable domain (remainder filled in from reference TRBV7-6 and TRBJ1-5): GAGVSQSPRYKVTKRGQDVALRCDPISGHVSLYWYRQALGQGPEFLTYFNYEAQQDKSGLPNDRFSAERPEGSISTLTIQRTEQRDSAMYRCASSAGDGNQPQHFGDGTRLSIL.